Listed below are T cell receptor beta chains from one sample, sequenced in a study of cytomegalovirus exposure and HLA in healthy donors. The table came from immunoSEQ multiplex PCR; TCRdb's copy has only in-frame clones and leaves some out. The sample includes about 120,000 clones, 75% of them seen just once. Sequenced: PBMCs. The receptors stem from a middle-aged woman in good health and CMV-seropositive. CDR3s include the opening cysteine and the closing phenylalanine or tryptophan. Fields, in order: V gene, CDR3 protein.

TRBV7-9,CASSPRRTRRSTEAFF
TRBV2,CASRPTGAGREQYF
TRBV4-3,CASSQGSEQFF
TRBV18,CASSPNEGGAFF
TRBV7-3,CASSLAPTAAYEQYF
TRBV30,CAWSVGSGSGANVLTF
TRBV19,CASSSGTGGVETQYF
TRBV14,CASSQSGIRYQETQYF
TRBV30,CAWSPATIGTSGGARPSYNEQFF
TRBV28,CASRPGLAGVRAYNEQFF
TRBV4-3,CASSQGLAEGSYEQYF
TRBV6-5,CASMHGSMDSPLHF
TRBV7-8,CASSFSGTSYYEQYF
TRBV29-1,CSVVQTGGGTEAFF
TRBV4-2,CASSQDGSAWPGELFF
TRBV28,CASSRIVAVSTDTQYF
TRBV7-2,CASRVGTYEQYF
TRBV27,CASSFIGNQPQHF
TRBV9,CASSLRQGYEQYF
TRBV2,CASRVGTSGSNEQFF
TRBV13,CASSLNTEAFF
TRBV7-2,CASSPTGQARGEPQHF
TRBV15,CATSREGTGATEAFF
TRBV19,CASSWTGNTEAFF
TRBV5-1,CASSLTRQVNTEAFF
TRBV18,CASSPNGGADEKLFF
TRBV15,CATSRRTSGAGELFF
TRBV30,CAWSAGGYEQYF
TRBV5-8,CASSLDVIGSADTQYF